Each of the 5 T cell receptor beta chains below was sequenced from the same sample in a study of T cell responses to AZD1222 COVID-19 vaccine. Method: immunoSEQ multiplex PCR; TCRdb's copy keeps in-frame clones and lacks some. The data contain 90,000 to 130,000 clones, over 85% of them singletons. This specimen consisted of peripheral blood, obtained on day 0 of MenACWY control vaccination. The receptors here all came from an adult in good health.

The sample holds one count of this clone. The V and J genes are TRBV15 and TRBJ2-5; possible D gene TRBD2, 7 bases. The CDR3 sequence is 15 residues long. Between the trimmed V and J ends, which lost 1 base and 5 bases, there was a span of 14 bases. In germline, CDR1 is LNHNV, CDR2 YYDKDF (reference sequence). The CDR3 here is CATSRAAGAGETQYF. DNA of the CDR3: TGTGCCACCAGCAGAGCGGCGGGGGCCGGGGAGACCCAGTACTTC.

About this clone itself: At one end the junction does not follow the germline gene, possibly because of a read error. The rearrangement links TRBV30 to TRBJ2-3; tentatively, D is TRBD1 (6 bases). The CDR3 spans 11 residues. Germline values: CDR1 GTSNPN, CDR2 SVGIG (reference sequence). The CDR3 coding sequence is TGTGCCGGGAGTCAGGGGGATACGCAGTATTTT. Amino acids: CAGSQGDTQYF.

V gene TRBV12-5 combines with J gene TRBJ2-3, with 8 bases fitting TRBD1. Germline CDR1 is LGHNT and CDR2 is FRNRAP. Losses at the gene ends were 6 bases for V and 0 bases for J; bases not matched to a gene: 11. This CDR3 contains 17 residues. CDR3 bases: TGTGCTAGTGGCCCTCGACAGGGGAGAGGTAGCACAGATACGCAGTATTTT. Residues: CASGPRQGRGSTDTQYF.

V usage is TRBV13 and J usage is TRBJ1-2; possibly TRBD1 for D (5 bases). Germline V lookup: CDR1 PRHDT, CDR2 FYEKMQ (reference sequence). V was shortened by 0 bases and J by 3 bases, with 11 bases between the two germline ends. This CDR3 is built from 15 residues. CDR3 loop: CASSLGQGTDYGYTF. CDR3 nucleotide sequence: TGTGCCAGCAGCTTAGGCCAAGGGACCGACTATGGCTACACCTTC.

The chain recombines TRBV5-1 with TRBJ2-7; D may be TRBD1 (6 bases). Trimming shortened V by 7 bases and J by 6 bases, and 20 bases separated the two germline ends. CDR1 SGHRS and CDR2 YFSETQ come from the germline V gene. This CDR3 is 14 amino acids long. The chain's CDR3 is CASRVRDTFPEQYF. DNA of the CDR3: TGCGCCAGCCGCGTCCGGGACACCTTTCCCGAGCAGTACTTC.